This TCR beta chain is from a study of vaccination and CD4 T cells after COVID-19. Across the study: Recovered patients in the cohort numbered six men and four women, two of them Hispanic. Post-COVID draws followed diagnosis by a median about 100 days (range 35 to 161). General study points: In convalescent patients, 304 of 307 vaccine-specific clones were spike mono-reactive. Researchers report that a median approximately 87% of reactive clones in convalescent patients surfaced only post-vaccination.

The Oncomine TCR Beta short-read assay sequenced DNA from cultured CD4+ T cells. TCRdb reprocessed the PCR reads with MiXCR, giving one entry per CDR3 protein. The table lists fewer than 25,000 distinct CDR3 sequences, around 30% of them singletons. Looked up from germline, CDR1 is DFQATT and CDR2 is SNEGSKA (reference sequence). The CDR3 totals 14 residues. The junction had 10 bases not matched to a gene; V was cut back by 3 bases and J by 5 bases. Regarding this clonotype: The target antigen is unknown.

The time point is: late sampling 161 to 241 days after vaccination in a few convalescent patients. The treatment is: roughly 10-day PBMC culture with coronavirus spike peptide pools or control peptides (ViraFEST assay). Sample: CD4+ T cells from blood, cultured in vitro, taken about 7 months after SARS-CoV-2 vaccination. The V gene is TRBV20-1, the J gene TRBJ2-7; TRBD1 matches at 7 bases. The source is a human donor who had recovered from COVID-19. The CDR3: CSASSPGQRDEQYF. CDR3 coding DNA: TGCAGTGCTAGTAGTCCGGGACAGAGGGACGAGCAGTACTTC.